This T cell receptor (beta chain) was found in a study of Ad26.COV2.S vaccination and SARS-CoV-2 variants. As for the study in general: The COV1001 Ad26.COV2.S trial arm included the donor. Ad26.COV2.S was injected intramuscularly once or twice, 56 days apart.

This clone has a single count. Antigen unknown. The method was immunoSEQ multiplex PCR; TCRdb's version includes in-frame clones alone and lacks a portion of them. This table has about 400,000 clones, over 80% appearing once. Noted treatment: some 20 received Ad26.COV2.S at low or high dose, single or two shots; about 5 received placebo; per-sample allocation not given. Day 63 after the first vaccine or placebo injection was the time point for sampling. Between the trimmed V and J ends, which lost 7 bases and 10 bases, there was a span of 10 bases. CDR1 and CDR2 (germline): SQVTM, ANQGSEA. The CDR3 runs to 10 residues. Overall study results and limits: After vaccination, substantial breadth of spike-specific CD8+ and CD4+ responses was reported.

Sequencing was performed on peripheral blood, taken in a trial of Ad26.COV2.S vaccine versus placebo. The chain uses TRBV29-1 and TRBJ1-4; no clear D. This TCR came from a person aged 18 to 65 who received the Ad26.COV2.S COVID-19 vaccine or a placebo. The CDR3 nucleotides read TGCAGCGCACGAACGGGAAAACTGTTTTTT. Protein sequence: CSARTGKLFF.